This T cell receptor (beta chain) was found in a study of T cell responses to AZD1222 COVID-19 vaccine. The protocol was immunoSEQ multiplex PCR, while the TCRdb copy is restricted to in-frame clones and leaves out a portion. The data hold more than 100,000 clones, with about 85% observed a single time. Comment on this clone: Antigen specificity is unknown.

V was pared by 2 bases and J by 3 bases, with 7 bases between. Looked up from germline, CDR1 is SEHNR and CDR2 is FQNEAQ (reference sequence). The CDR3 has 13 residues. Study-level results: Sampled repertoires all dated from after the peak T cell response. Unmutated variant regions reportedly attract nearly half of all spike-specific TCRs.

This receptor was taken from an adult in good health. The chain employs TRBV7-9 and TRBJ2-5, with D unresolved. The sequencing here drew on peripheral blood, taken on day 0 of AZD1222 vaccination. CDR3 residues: CASSLWQKETQYF. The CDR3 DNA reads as TGTGCCAGCAGCTTATGGCAGAAAGAGACCCAGTACTTC.